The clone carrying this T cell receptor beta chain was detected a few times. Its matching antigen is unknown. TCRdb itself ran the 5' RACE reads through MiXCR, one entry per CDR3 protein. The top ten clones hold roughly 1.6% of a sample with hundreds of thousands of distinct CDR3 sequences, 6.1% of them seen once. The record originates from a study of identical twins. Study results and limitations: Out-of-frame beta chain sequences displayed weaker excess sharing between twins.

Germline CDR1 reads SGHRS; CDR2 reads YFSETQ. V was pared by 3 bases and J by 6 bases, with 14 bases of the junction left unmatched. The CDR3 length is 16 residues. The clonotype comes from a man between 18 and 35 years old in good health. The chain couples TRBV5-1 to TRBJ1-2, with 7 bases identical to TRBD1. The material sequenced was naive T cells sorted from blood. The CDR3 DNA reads TGCGCCAGCAGCTCTGGCACGACAGGGATGTATGATGGCTACACCTTC. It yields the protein CASSSGTTGMYDGYTF.